These T cell receptor beta chains were read from a single sample in a study of CD8 T cells in ankylosing spondylitis. MiXCR, applied by TCRdb to the 5' RACE reads, yields one record per CDR3 protein. The sample holds about 500,000 distinct CDR3 sequences; 5.3% are singletons and the top ten take around 3.6%. Sequenced: blood, either unsorted or a sorted T cell fraction (not recorded which). These receptors were obtained from a male donor with ankylosing spondylitis. CDR3s include the opening cysteine and the closing phenylalanine or tryptophan. A D gene is named only where the DNA matches it firmly. Rows give clone size only sometimes, using once, few, many, or a class for an expanded clone.

J,D,size,V,DNA,CDR3
TRBJ1-2,-,many,TRBV5-1,TGCGCCAGCAGCTTGGTGGGTGCCTATGGCTACACCTTC,CASSLVGAYGYTF
TRBJ2-7,TRBD1,many,TRBV28,TGTGCCAGCAGTTCCCCCGGGACAGGGTTTAACGAGCAGTACTTC,CASSSPGTGFNEQYF
TRBJ2-3,-,many,TRBV6-5,TGTGCCAGCAGTTACTCCCGGGCGGCAGATACGCAGTATTTT,CASSYSRAADTQYF
TRBJ2-7,-,many,TRBV28,TGTGCCAGCAGTTACGCTGACTACTCCTACGAGCAGTACTTC,CASSYADYSYEQYF
TRBJ1-2,-,many,TRBV29-1,TGCAGCGTCAGCCGACCGGGCATTGACTATGGCTACACCTTC,CSVSRPGIDYGYTF
TRBJ1-4,-,-,TRBV7-6,TGTGCCAGCAGCTTCGGAGGGTTTGAAAAACTGTTTTTT,CASSFGGFEKLFF
TRBJ1-2,-,many,TRBV28,TGTGCCAGCTGGGGAGGCTTCGCGGGCTACACCTTC,CASWGGFAGYTF
TRBJ2-1,TRBD2,many,TRBV11-2,TGTGCCAGCAGCCCCCGGGGAATTAGCGGGGGGGCTTACAATGAGCAGTTCTTC,CASSPRGISGGAYNEQFF
TRBJ2-7,TRBD1,many,TRBV6-5,TGTGCCAGCAGTTACCGGACAGGGGGCCTCTACGAGCAGTACTTC,CASSYRTGGLYEQYF
TRBJ2-3,-,few,TRBV12-5,TGTGCTAGTGGTTTCTGGCGACGCACAGATACGCAGTATTTT,CASGFWRRTDTQYF
TRBJ1-1,-,many,TRBV6-2/TRBV6-3,TGTGCCAGCAGTCTCGACAGATACACTGAAGCTTTCTTT,CASSLDRYTEAFF
TRBJ1-1,-,many,TRBV5-1,TGCGCCAGCAGCTTGGAGGGGCCGGACACTGAAGCTTTCTTT,CASSLEGPDTEAFF
TRBJ2-7,-,many,TRBV29-1,TGCAGCGTCCAAGGAGGATTTTCCTACGAGCAGTACTTC,CSVQGGFSYEQYF
TRBJ1-5,-,many,TRBV6-1,TGTGCCAGCAGCTCCGGGGGGAGAATGGGTCAGCCCCAGCATTTT,CASSSGGRMGQPQHF
TRBJ2-1,-,few,TRBV20-1,TGCAGTGCTAGGAAACCCGGCGGGCAGTTCTTC,CSARKPGGQFF
TRBJ2-3,-,-,TRBV6-2/TRBV6-3,TGTGCCAGCAGTGCCCCGCTAGAGCGGACTCGCACAGATACGCAGTATTTT,CASSAPLERTRTDTQYF
TRBJ1-6,TRBD1,many,TRBV4-3,TGCGCCAGCAGCATTGGACAGGACTATAATTCACCCCTCCACTTT,CASSIGQDYNSPLHF
TRBJ2-7,TRBD2,many,TRBV20-1,TGCAGTGCTCACTCGGGGCGGGGGGTCTACGAGCAGTACTTC,CSAHSGRGVYEQYF
TRBJ2-1,TRBD1,many,TRBV5-1,TGCGCCAGCAGCACTCTCCCCGGGACAGTTTACAATGAGCAGTTCTTC,CASSTLPGTVYNEQFF
TRBJ2-7,TRBD1,many,TRBV9,TGTGCCAGCAGCGTGGGAGACAGGGGAACCTACGAGCAGTACTTC,CASSVGDRGTYEQYF
TRBJ1-6,-,many,TRBV11-3,TGTGCCAGCAGCCCCCGGGAGTCCGAGAATTCACCCCTCCACTTT,CASSPRESENSPLHF
TRBJ2-3,-,few,TRBV24-1,TGTGCCACCAGTGATTCAGGGGATACGCAGTATTTT,CATSDSGDTQYF
TRBJ1-5,-,many,TRBV7-8,TGTGCCAGCAGCTTAGCAGGGGATCGGGATCAGCCCCAGCATTTT,CASSLAGDRDQPQHF
TRBJ1-2,-,many,TRBV6-5,TGTGCCAGCAGCACAGTAGGAGGCTACACCTTC,CASSTVGGYTF
TRBJ2-5,-,many,TRBV7-9,TGTGCCAGCAACCAGCGGATCCAAGAGACCCAGTACTTC,CASNQRIQETQYF
TRBJ2-5,-,many,TRBV7-3,TGTGCCAGCAGCGTCGCAGCCCAAGAGACCCAGTACTTC,CASSVAAQETQYF
TRBJ2-3,TRBD2,many,TRBV12-3/TRBV12-4,TGTGCCAGCAGTTTTTGGATAGCGGGTAGCACAGATACGCAGTATTTT,CASSFWIAGSTDTQYF
TRBJ1-2,-,many,TRBV7-9,TGTGCCAGCAGCCTAGACGGGCCTTACATTAACTATGGCTACACCTTC,CASSLDGPYINYGYTF
TRBJ2-1,TRBD2,many,TRBV29-1,TGCAGCGTTACCGGGACTAGCGGGGGGGCTTACTACAATGAGCAGTTCTTC,CSVTGTSGGAYYNEQFF
TRBJ2-7,TRBD1,many,TRBV7-9,TGTGCCAGCAGCAAGGGACAGGGCGTACGCGAGCAGTACTTC,CASSKGQGVREQYF
TRBJ1-1,TRBD1,-,TRBV10-3,TGTACCTTCAGTTCCGAGCGTTGGGACAGCCAATTTATGAACACTGAAGCTTTCTTT,CTFSSERWDSQFMNTEAFF
TRBJ1-1,-,many,TRBV12-3/TRBV12-4,TGTGCCAGCAGTTTTAAAAGAAATGAAGCTTTCTTT,CASSFKRNEAFF
TRBJ2-3,TRBD2,many,TRBV10-3,TGTGCCATCAGTGACTCTACTAGCGGGAGGTCAGATACGCAGTATTTT,CAISDSTSGRSDTQYF
TRBJ2-1,-,few,TRBV10-3,TGTGCCATCAGTGTCAGCGGCTACTACAATGAGCAGTTCTTC,CAISVSGYYNEQFF
TRBJ2-3,TRBD1,many,TRBV9,TGTGCCAGCAGCCGGGGACAGAGAACAGATACGCAGTATTTT,CASSRGQRTDTQYF
TRBJ1-5,-,-,TRBV12-3/TRBV12-4,TGTGCCAGCAGTTTAATCCGGGTTCAGCCCCAGCATTTT,CASSLIRVQPQHF
TRBJ2-2,-,many,TRBV6-5,TGTGCCAGCAGTTATCAGGGAGGGAACACCGGGGAGCTGTTTTTT,CASSYQGGNTGELFF
TRBJ1-5,-,many,TRBV6-2/TRBV6-3,TGTGCCAGCAGTTACTTGCAGTTCGATAGCAATCAGCCCCAGCATTTT,CASSYLQFDSNQPQHF
TRBJ1-6,-,many,TRBV4-2,TGTGCCAGCAGCCAAGATGAGGGCATGGGTAATTCACCCCTCCACTTT,CASSQDEGMGNSPLHF
TRBJ2-7,-,few,TRBV9,TGTGCCAGCAGCGTCTCCTGGAATTCCTACGAGCAGTACTTC,CASSVSWNSYEQYF
TRBJ2-7,TRBD2,many,TRBV27,TGTGCCAGCAGTTCACCCGGGACTAGCGTCTACGAGCAGTACTTC,CASSSPGTSVYEQYF
TRBJ1-2,-,many,TRBV4-1,TGCGCCAGCAGCCAACGGGGGTTAGGATATGGCTACACCTTC,CASSQRGLGYGYTF
TRBJ2-7,-,many,TRBV4-1,TGCGCCAGCAGCCAAGATTATCCAGGCCCCTACGAGCAGTACTTC,CASSQDYPGPYEQYF
TRBJ2-7,TRBD2,-,TRBV6-2/TRBV6-3,TGTGCCAGCCAGCGGGGAGGTCCCTACGAGCAGTACTTC,CASQRGGPYEQYF
TRBJ1-5,-,many,TRBV10-3,TGTGCCATCAAAGAAGGCAGGGGTAGTCAGCCCCAGCATTTT,CAIKEGRGSQPQHF
TRBJ1-2,TRBD1,many,TRBV20-1,TGCAGTGCTGCAGACAGGGCTAACTATGGCTACACCTTC,CSAADRANYGYTF
TRBJ1-1,-,many,TRBV5-1,TGCGCCAGCAGCTTGGCCCAGGGCGAAGCTTTCTTT,CASSLAQGEAFF
TRBJ2-2,-,-,TRBV28,TGTGCCAGCAGCACCGGGCCCCACACCTGGGAGCTGTTTTTT,CASSTGPHTWELFF
TRBJ2-3,TRBD2,many,TRBV29-1,TGCAGCGTTGCGGGTAGCGGGAGCACAGATACGCAGTATTTT,CSVAGSGSTDTQYF
TRBJ1-1,-,many,TRBV20-1,TGCAGTGCTAGAAAACAGGCCCATGAAGCTTTCTTT,CSARKQAHEAFF
TRBJ1-2,-,few,TRBV7-2,TGTGCCAGCAGCTTAGACCGGACGGTTAACTATGGCTACACCTTC,CASSLDRTVNYGYTF
TRBJ2-3,TRBD1,many,TRBV7-2,TGTGCCAGCAGCTTTAGGACAGGGGGGGATACGCAGTATTTT,CASSFRTGGDTQYF
TRBJ1-2,TRBD1,many,TRBV28,TGTGCCAGCAATGGAGGGGGCGGAGATGGCTACACCTTC,CASNGGGGDGYTF
TRBJ2-7,-,few,TRBV3-1,TGTGCCAGCAGCCAAGATTATAAACGTGGACCAGGCGAGCAGTACTTC,CASSQDYKRGPGEQYF
TRBJ2-1,-,few,TRBV7-2,TGTGCCAGCAGCTTAGACAGACAGGCCAATCGAATCTTC,CASSLDRQANRIF
TRBJ1-3,-,many,TRBV7-2,TGTGCCAGCAGCGCCTTTGAGGGTAACACCATATATTTT,CASSAFEGNTIYF
TRBJ1-1,TRBD1,many,TRBV24-1,TGTGCCACCAGAGACACAGGGGACGATAGCACTGAAGCTTTCTTT,CATRDTGDDSTEAFF